The present T cell receptor (beta chain) was sequenced within a study of cytomegalovirus exposure and HLA in healthy donors. Study-level findings and limits: Analyses of presence and absence presupposed an approximately uniform sequencing depth across donors. The authors considered a cluster of highly shared sequence variants likely to be a sequencing artifact. It was approximately 150 TCR beta chains that were listed as cytomegalovirus-associated.

With respect to this clone: Its antigen is as yet unknown.

The PCR was carried out with 60 Vbeta primers and 13 Jbeta primers. Sequencing used immunoSEQ multiplex PCR; TCRdb keeps in-frame clones, though not all of them. The repertoire holds some 98,000 clones, with over 80% as singletons. Input material: PBMCs. This receptor was obtained from a female donor in good health and CMV-seropositive.

CDR3 in amino acids: CASSQQGDQPQHF. In DNA, the CDR3 is TGTGCCAGCAGTCAACAGGGGGATCAGCCCCAGCATTTT. This chain joins TRBV6-5 and TRBJ1-5; 8 positions match TRBD1. Germline CDR1 reads MNHEY; CDR2 reads SVGAGI. Germline trimming cut 5 bases from V and 5 bases from J; bases unmatched to any gene: 2. This CDR3 is 13 amino acids long.